This T cell receptor beta chain emerged from a study of T-cell reconstitution after alpha-beta-depleted transplantation in children. General study findings and limits: About two months after transplant, alpha-beta T cells reportedly came from several hundred expanded graft clones.

Germline V gives CDR1 SGHAT, CDR2 FQNNGV. The CDR3 has 11 residues. Worth noting for this clonotype: Its antigen is as yet unknown. Because it lacks the conserved phenylalanine or tryptophan at the end, this CDR3 is likely a read error.

TCRbeta library preparation incorporated unique molecular identifiers. TCRdb fed the PCR reads into MiXCR, producing one record per CDR3 protein. The sample holds fewer than 250,000 distinct CDR3 sequences, approximately 19% seen once. The V gene is TRBV11-2, the J gene TRBJ2-7, with no clear D. The clonotype comes from a male patient between 2 and 9 years old who had a stem cell transplant for acute lymphoblastic leukemia, so the T cells may come from the graft donor. The sample in question was PBMCs, mostly from graft donor cells, obtained 360 days after TCRalphabeta/CD19-depleted stem cell transplant. CDR3: CAAGGAYEQYS. CDR3 DNA: TGTGCAGCCGGCGGTGCCTACGAGCAGTACTCC.